Detailed here is one T cell receptor (beta chain). The antigen is unknown. These data are taken from a study of T cell responses to AZD1222 COVID-19 vaccine. Study-wide findings and caveats: Clonal diversity may have been underestimated in mostly white British donors.

Losses at the gene ends were 0 bases for V and 6 bases for J; bases not matched to a gene: 8. This CDR3 is built from 15 residues. Germline CDR1 reads MNHEY; CDR2 reads SVGAGI. Clones were sequenced by immunoSEQ multiplex PCR, and TCRdb holds only the in-frame ones, with some missing. The sample has about 120,000 clones; just under 90% are singletons. Source: peripheral blood, taken on day 0 of AZD1222 vaccination. The TCR comes from an adult in good health. V is TRBV6-5 and J is TRBJ2-7; 7 bases agree with TRBD1. The CDR3 coding sequence is TGTGCCAGCAGTTACTCCACACAGGGGCTGGGCGAGCAGTACTTC. It yields the protein CASSYSTQGLGEQYF.